This T cell receptor (beta chain) originates from a study of shared clonotypes between healthy human individuals. Study results and limitations: Shared clonotypes: about 5% naive CD4, 3% to 3.5% naive CD8, about 2.5% memory CD4, under 0.45% memory CD8. Donors were few, which limited the genetic and exposure-history diversity represented. Clonotype sharing among donors likely depends on sequencing depth.

The method was immunoSEQ multiplex PCR; TCRdb's version includes in-frame clones alone and lacks a portion of them. Here the sample spans about 2.2 million clones, 93% being singletons. This clone has more than one count but fewer than ten. The antigen remains unidentified. Cells designated naive CD8 were CD45RO-negative and were positively selected for CCR7, with terminally differentiated effector memory CD45RA+ cells excluded. All the donors were Caucasian adults who lived in Nashville, Tennessee. The sequencing sample was made of naive CD8+ T cells from PBMCs. This receptor was obtained from a young man in good health. Some clones in this sample may be carry-over from other donors' samples.

The CDR3 bases are TGCTTGGCGTTGGGGGCGGGCTTGAACACTGAAGCTTTCTTT. Its translation is CLALGAGLNTEAFF. The chain carries TRBV29-1 and TRBJ1-1; tentative D call: TRBD1 (6 bases). Germline assignment: CDR1 SQVTM and CDR2 ANQGSEA. This CDR3 contains 14 residues.